A selection of T cell receptor beta chains follows, all from one sample in a study of blood T cell repertoires in COVID-19. Some clones are missing from TCRdb's copy, which holds only in-frame ones; the method was immunoSEQ multiplex PCR. The sample holds roughly 98,000 clones; 85% to 95% are singletons and the top ten take 6.3%. Sequenced material: peripheral blood. These receptors were obtained from an older woman with active COVID-19. Both conserved end residues are part of each CDR3. Fields, in order: D gene, J gene, clone size, V gene, CDR3 protein, CDR3 DNA. D genes are given only for firm matches. Clone sizes are given selectively: once, few, many, or a class where the clone is expanded.

-	TRBJ1-1	-	TRBV10-2	CATRRAATNTEAFF	TGCGCCACCCGGAGGGCGGCCACGAACACTGAAGCTTTCTTT
TRBD1	TRBJ2-7	-	TRBV27	CASTRDRFAYEQYF	TGTGCCAGCACTCGGGACAGGTTCGCCTACGAGCAGTACTTC
-	TRBJ1-6	few	TRBV9	CASSFTGLDSPLHF	TGTGCCAGCAGCTTTACAGGGCTGGATTCACCCCTCCACTTT
-	TRBJ2-1	-	TRBV29-1	CSGRQVGSYNEQFF	TGCAGCGGACGACAGGTGGGGTCCTACAATGAGCAGTTCTTC
-	TRBJ2-7	-	TRBV13	CASSSRTTGWEQYF	TGTGCCAGCAGCTCGCGGACCACGGGGTGGGAGCAGTACTTC
-	TRBJ2-4	-	TRBV2	CASSYPTSPSASLAKNIQYF	TGTGCCAGCAGTTACCCGACTTCGCCCTCGGCCTCCCTAGCCAAAAACATTCAGTACTTC
TRBD2	TRBJ2-7	-	TRBV5-1	CASSASRLAGGSSYEQYF	TGCGCCAGCAGCGCGTCCCGACTAGCGGGAGGGAGCTCCTACGAGCAGTACTTC
-	TRBJ1-6	-	TRBV11-3	CASSLDQSGVNSPLHF	TGTGCCAGCAGCTTAGATCAGTCGGGGGTAAATTCACCCCTCCACTTT
TRBD2	TRBJ2-1	-	TRBV14	CASSQGGREGYSYNEQFF	TGTGCCAGCAGCCAAGGAGGGAGGGAGGGCTACTCCTACAATGAGCAGTTCTTC
TRBD1	TRBJ1-6	-	TRBV5-5	CASSTADRGNSPLHF	TGTGCCAGCAGCACGGCTGACAGGGGTAATTCACCCCTCCACTTT
TRBD1	TRBJ2-7	-	TRBV11-2	CASSRDRNSYEQYF	TGTGCCAGCAGCCGGGACAGAAACTCCTACGAGCAGTACTTC
-	TRBJ1-2	-	TRBV7-9	CASSLEGYGYTF	TGTGCCAGCAGCTTGGAGGGATATGGCTACACCTTC
-	TRBJ1-6	-	TRBV28	CASRTGTPNSPLHF	TGTGCCAGCAGAACCGGGACACCTAATTCACCCCTCCACTTT
TRBD1	TRBJ2-7	once	TRBV28	CASTKPRQGPSSYEQYF	TGTGCCAGCACCAAACCCCGACAGGGCCCCAGCTCCTACGAGCAGTACTTC
-	TRBJ1-3	-	TRBV12-5	CASRGQPDSGNTIYF	TGTGCTAGTAGAGGGCAGCCAGACTCTGGAAACACCATATATTTT
TRBD2	TRBJ2-2	-	TRBV25-1	CASRETSGIPGELFF	TGTGCCAGCAGAGAGACTAGCGGGATCCCCGGGGAGCTGTTTTTT
-	TRBJ2-5	-	TRBV24-1	CATSDSEPETQYF	TGTGCCACCAGTGATAGCGAGCCAGAGACCCAGTACTTC
TRBD1	TRBJ1-5	-	TRBV28	CASTKTGTVNQPQHF	TGTGCCAGCACCAAAACCGGGACAGTAAATCAGCCCCAGCATTTT
-	TRBJ1-6	-	TRBV30	CAWSVLGNYNSPLHF	TGTGCCTGGAGTGTACTAGGGAACTATAATTCACCCCTCCACTTT
TRBD2	TRBJ2-2	-	TRBV14	CASSQSGGTGELFF	TGTGCCAGCAGCCAATCGGGGGGCACCGGGGAGCTGTTTTTT
-	TRBJ2-3	-	TRBV5-1	CASMGGVTDTQYF	TGCGCCAGCATGGGGGGAGTCACAGATACGCAGTATTTT
-	TRBJ1-1	-	TRBV29-1	CSVRGATEAFF	TGCAGCGTCCGGGGGGCCACTGAAGCTTTCTTT
-	TRBJ1-4	-	TRBV11-2	CASSLVAGATNEKLFF	TGTGCCAGCAGCTTAGTCGCGGGTGCAACTAATGAAAAACTGTTTTTT
TRBD1	TRBJ2-1	-	TRBV5-1	CASQGTVRDNEQFF	TGCGCCAGCCAAGGGACAGTCCGAGACAATGAGCAGTTCTTC
TRBD1	TRBJ1-5	-	TRBV6-5	CASSTRTGPGQPQHF	TGTGCCAGCAGCACTCGGACAGGGCCGGGACAGCCCCAGCATTTT
TRBD2	TRBJ2-3	few	TRBV11-2	CASSLEGLAGGQDTQYF	TGTGCCAGCAGCTTAGAGGGACTAGCGGGGGGGCAAGATACGCAGTATTTT
TRBD2	TRBJ2-1	-	TRBV28	CASSLFPGLAGDEQFF	TGTGCCAGCAGTTTATTTCCGGGACTAGCGGGAGATGAGCAGTTCTTC
-	TRBJ1-1	once	TRBV19	CASRRQMNTEAFF	TGTGCCAGTAGAAGACAGATGAACACTGAAGCTTTCTTT
TRBD1	TRBJ1-5	few	TRBV6-5	CASSSGGAGNQPQHF	TGTGCCAGCAGTTCAGGGGGCGCGGGCAATCAGCCCCAGCATTTT
-	TRBJ1-1	-	TRBV10-1	CASSPGGNTEAFF	TGCGCCAGCAGTCCCGGGGGGAACACTGAAGCTTTCTTT
TRBD1	TRBJ1-2	-	TRBV28	CASRAADRASGYTF	TGTGCCAGCAGGGCTGCCGACAGGGCAAGTGGCTACACCTTC
-	TRBJ1-1	-	TRBV19	CASSKDSFLVEAFF	TGTGCCAGTAGCAAGGACAGTTTCTTGGTTGAAGCTTTCTTT
TRBD2	TRBJ2-7	-	TRBV27	CASSLSLAGVYEQYF	TGTGCCAGCAGTTTGTCCCTAGCGGGAGTGTACGAGCAGTACTTC
-	TRBJ1-5	-	TRBV4-3	CASSQEFSSNQPQHF	TGCGCCAGCAGCCAAGAATTCTCCTCCAATCAGCCCCAGCATTTT
-	TRBJ1-1	-	TRBV5-1	CASSLANAGNTEAFF	TGCGCCAGCAGCTTGGCCAATGCGGGGAACACTGAAGCTTTCTTT
-	TRBJ2-2	-	TRBV6-5	CASFMGLRDPGELFF	TGTGCCAGCTTCATGGGGCTAAGGGATCCCGGGGAGCTGTTTTTT
TRBD1	TRBJ1-5	-	TRBV13	CASSYRGKGGNQPQHF	TGTGCCAGCAGCTACAGGGGGAAAGGAGGCAATCAGCCCCAGCATTTT
-	TRBJ2-5	-	TRBV30	CAWSGGQETQYF	TGTGCCTGGAGTGGAGGACAAGAGACCCAGTACTTC
TRBD1	TRBJ1-4	-	TRBV19	CASSMNPGTGYEKLFF	TGTGCCAGTAGTATGAACCCCGGGACAGGTTATGAAAAACTGTTTTTT
-	TRBJ1-3	-	TRBV4-3	CASSQDKWGLTYGNTIYF	TGCGCCAGCAGCCAAGATAAGTGGGGCTTGACCTACGGAAACACCATATATTTT
TRBD1	TRBJ1-2	-	TRBV10-2	CASSGDRALAYGYTF	TGCGCCAGCAGTGGCGACAGGGCGTTAGCCTATGGCTACACCTTC